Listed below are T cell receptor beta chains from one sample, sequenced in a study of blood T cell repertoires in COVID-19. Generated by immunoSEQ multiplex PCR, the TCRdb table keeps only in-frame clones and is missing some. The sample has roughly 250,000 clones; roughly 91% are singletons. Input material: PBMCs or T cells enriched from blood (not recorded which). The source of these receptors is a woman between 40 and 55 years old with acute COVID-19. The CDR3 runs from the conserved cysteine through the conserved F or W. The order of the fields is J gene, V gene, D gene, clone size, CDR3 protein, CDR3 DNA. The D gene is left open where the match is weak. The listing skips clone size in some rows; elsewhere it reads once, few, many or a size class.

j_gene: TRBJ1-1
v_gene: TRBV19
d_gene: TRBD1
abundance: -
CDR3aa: CASSIPGGYTEAFF
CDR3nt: TGTGCCAGTAGTATACCAGGGGGTTATACTGAAGCTTTCTTT

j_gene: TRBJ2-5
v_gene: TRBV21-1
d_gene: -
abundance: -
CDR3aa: CASSRGQGQETQYF
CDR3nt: TGTGCCAGCAGCAGAGGACAGGGGCAAGAGACCCAGTACTTC

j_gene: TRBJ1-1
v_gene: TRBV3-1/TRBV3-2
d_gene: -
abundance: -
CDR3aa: CASSQAPAEAFF
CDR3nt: TGTGCCAGCAGCCAAGCCCCAGCGGAAGCTTTCTTT

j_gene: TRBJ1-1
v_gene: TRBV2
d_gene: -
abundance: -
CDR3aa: CASSGDAGVTEAFF
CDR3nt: TGTGCCAGCAGTGGAGACGCAGGGGTCACTGAAGCTTTCTTT

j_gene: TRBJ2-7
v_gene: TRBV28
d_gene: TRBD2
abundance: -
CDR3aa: CASRGTSGSLYEQYF
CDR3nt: TGTGCCAGCAGAGGGACTAGCGGGAGTTTGTACGAGCAGTACTTC

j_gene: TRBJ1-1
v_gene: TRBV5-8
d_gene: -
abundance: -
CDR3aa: CASSLTPNTEAFF
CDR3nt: TGTGCCAGCAGCCTGACACCGAACACTGAAGCTTTCTTT

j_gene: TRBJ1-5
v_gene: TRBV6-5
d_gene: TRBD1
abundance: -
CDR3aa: CASRGQVNQPQHF
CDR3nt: TGTGCCAGCAGGGGACAGGTCAATCAGCCCCAGCATTTT

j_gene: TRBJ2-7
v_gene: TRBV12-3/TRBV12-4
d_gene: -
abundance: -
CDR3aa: CASSLASSYEQYF
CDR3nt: TGTGCCAGCAGTTTAGCGAGCTCCTACGAGCAGTACTTC

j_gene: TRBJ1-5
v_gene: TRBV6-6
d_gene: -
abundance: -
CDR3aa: CASSYSLGGQPQHF
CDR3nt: TGTGCCAGCAGTTACTCACTGGGAGGCCAGCCCCAGCATTTT

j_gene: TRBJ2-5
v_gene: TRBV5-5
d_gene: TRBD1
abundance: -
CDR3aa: CASSPRDRYQETQYF
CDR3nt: TGTGCCAGCAGCCCCCGGGACAGATACCAAGAGACCCAGTACTTC

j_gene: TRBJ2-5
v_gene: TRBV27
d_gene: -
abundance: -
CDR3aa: CASSLGQGETQYF
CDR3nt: TGTGCCAGCAGTTTGGGGCAGGGGGAGACCCAGTACTTC

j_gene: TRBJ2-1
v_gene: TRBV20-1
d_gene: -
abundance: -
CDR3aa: CSASGRVNEQFF
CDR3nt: TGCAGTGCTAGTGGCAGGGTAAATGAGCAGTTCTTC

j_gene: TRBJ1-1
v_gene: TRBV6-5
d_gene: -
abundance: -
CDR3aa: CASSYSPHHGNTEAFF
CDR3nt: TGTGCCAGCAGTTACTCCCCACACCATGGGAACACTGAAGCTTTCTTT

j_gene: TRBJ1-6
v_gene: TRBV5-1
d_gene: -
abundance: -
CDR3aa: CASSLVAAGNSPLHF
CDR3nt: TGCGCCAGCAGCTTGGTTGCGGCGGGGAATTCACCCCTCCACTTT

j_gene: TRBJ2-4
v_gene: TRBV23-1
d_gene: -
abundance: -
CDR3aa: CASSQIGGGVAKNIQYF
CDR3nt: TGCGCCAGCAGTCAAATCGGCGGAGGGGTAGCCAAAAACATTCAGTACTTC

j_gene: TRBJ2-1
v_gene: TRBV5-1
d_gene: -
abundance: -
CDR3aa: CASSLDNEQFF
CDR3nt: TGCGCCAGCAGCCTCGACAATGAGCAGTTCTTC

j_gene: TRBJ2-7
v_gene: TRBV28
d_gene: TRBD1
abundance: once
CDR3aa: CASRRTGSYEQYF
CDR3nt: TGTGCCAGCAGACGGACAGGGTCCTACGAGCAGTACTTC

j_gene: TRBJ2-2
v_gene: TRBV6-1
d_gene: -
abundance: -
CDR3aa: CASSVRGLGNTGELFF
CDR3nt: TGTGCCAGCAGTGTAAGAGGGTTGGGGAACACCGGGGAGCTGTTTTTT

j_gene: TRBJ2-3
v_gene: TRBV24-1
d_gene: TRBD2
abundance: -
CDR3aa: CATSDRSSGGATDTQYF
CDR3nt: TGTGCCACCAGTGATCGATCTAGCGGGGGGGCGACAGATACGCAGTATTTT

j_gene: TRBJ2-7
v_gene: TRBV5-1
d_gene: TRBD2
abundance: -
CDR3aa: CASSSGTSSSRVSFEQYF
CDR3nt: TGCGCCAGCAGCTCCGGGACTAGCTCGTCAAGGGTTTCGTTCGAGCAGTACTTC

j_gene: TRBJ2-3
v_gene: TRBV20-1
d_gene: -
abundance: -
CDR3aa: CSASSGSNTDTQYF
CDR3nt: TGCAGTGCTAGTTCCGGGAGTAATACAGATACGCAGTATTTT

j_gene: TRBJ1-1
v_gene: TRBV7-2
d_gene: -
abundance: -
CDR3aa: CASSFKRDATEAFF
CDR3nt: TGTGCCAGCAGCTTCAAGCGGGACGCAACTGAAGCTTTCTTT

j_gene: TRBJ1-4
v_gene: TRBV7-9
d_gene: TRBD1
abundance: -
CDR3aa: CASSKDRDVNEKLFF
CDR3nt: TGTGCCAGCAGTAAGGACAGGGACGTTAATGAAAAACTGTTTTTT

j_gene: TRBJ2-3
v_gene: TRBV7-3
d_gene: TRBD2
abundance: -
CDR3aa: CASSTVSGGNTDTQYF
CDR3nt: TGTGCCAGCAGCACCGTTAGCGGGGGGAACACAGATACGCAGTATTTT

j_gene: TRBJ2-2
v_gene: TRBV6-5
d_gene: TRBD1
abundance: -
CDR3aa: CASTDRGGTGELFF
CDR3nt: TGTGCCAGCACCGACAGGGGAGGCACCGGGGAGCTGTTTTTT

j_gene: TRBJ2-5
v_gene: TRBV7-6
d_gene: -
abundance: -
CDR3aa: CASSSTPTAGTQYF
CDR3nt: TGTGCCAGCAGCTCCACTCCCACCGCGGGGACCCAGTACTTC

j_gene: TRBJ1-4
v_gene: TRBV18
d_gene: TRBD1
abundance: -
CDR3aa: CASSPRIKGATQVEKLFF
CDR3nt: TGTGCCAGCTCACCAAGGATAAAGGGGGCAACCCAGGTTGAAAAACTGTTTTTT

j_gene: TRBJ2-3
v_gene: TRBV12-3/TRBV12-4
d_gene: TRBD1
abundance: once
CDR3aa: CASRQGTDTQYF
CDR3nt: TGTGCCAGCAGACAGGGGACGGATACGCAGTATTTT

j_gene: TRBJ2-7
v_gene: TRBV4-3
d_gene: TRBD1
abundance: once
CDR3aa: CASSRGQGQSYEQYF
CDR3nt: TGCGCCAGCAGCCGAGGACAGGGGCAATCCTACGAGCAGTACTTC

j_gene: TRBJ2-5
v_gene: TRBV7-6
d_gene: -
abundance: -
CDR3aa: CASSAGHETQYF
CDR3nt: TGTGCCAGCAGCGCAGGACATGAGACCCAGTACTTC

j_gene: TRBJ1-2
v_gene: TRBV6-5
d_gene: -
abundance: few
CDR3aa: CASSYQGSLNGYTF
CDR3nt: TGTGCCAGCAGTTACCAGGGCTCCTTAAATGGCTACACCTTC

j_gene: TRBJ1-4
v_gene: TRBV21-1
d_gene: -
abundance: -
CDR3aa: CASSARHPGGFVNEKLFF
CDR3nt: TGTGCCAGCAGCGCGCGCCACCCAGGGGGTTTTGTTAATGAAAAACTGTTTTTT

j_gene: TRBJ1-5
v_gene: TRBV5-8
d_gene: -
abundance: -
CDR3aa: CASSINNQPQHF
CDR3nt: TGTGCCAGCAGCATCAACAATCAGCCCCAGCATTTT

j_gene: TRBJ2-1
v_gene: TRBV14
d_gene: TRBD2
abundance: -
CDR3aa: CASSQTLAGAYNEQFF
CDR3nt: TGTGCCAGCAGCCAGACCCTAGCGGGAGCTTATAATGAGCAGTTCTTC

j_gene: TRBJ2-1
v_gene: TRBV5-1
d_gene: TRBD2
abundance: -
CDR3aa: CASSLASGGEQFF
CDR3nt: TGCGCCAGCAGTTTGGCTAGCGGGGGGGAGCAGTTCTTC

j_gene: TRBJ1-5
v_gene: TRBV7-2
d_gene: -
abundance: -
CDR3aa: CASSAGGNNQPQHF
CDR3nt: TGTGCCAGCAGCGCCGGGGGTAATAATCAGCCCCAGCATTTT

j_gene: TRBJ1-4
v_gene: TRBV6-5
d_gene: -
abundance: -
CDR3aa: CASSHGGVNFEKLFF
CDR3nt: TGTGCCAGCAGCCACGGGGGAGTTAATTTTGAAAAACTGTTTTTT

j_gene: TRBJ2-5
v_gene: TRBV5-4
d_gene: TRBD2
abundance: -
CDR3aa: CASSSGLAAETQYF
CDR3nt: TGTGCCAGCAGCTCTGGACTAGCGGCAGAGACCCAGTACTTC

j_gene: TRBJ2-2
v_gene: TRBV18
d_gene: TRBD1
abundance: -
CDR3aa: CASSRQGVGTGELFF
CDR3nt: TGTGCCAGCTCACGACAGGGGGTAGGCACCGGGGAGCTGTTTTTT

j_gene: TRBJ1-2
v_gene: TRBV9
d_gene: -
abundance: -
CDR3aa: CASSVVGNANYGYTF
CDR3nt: TGTGCCAGCAGCGTAGTCGGGAATGCTAACTATGGCTACACCTTC

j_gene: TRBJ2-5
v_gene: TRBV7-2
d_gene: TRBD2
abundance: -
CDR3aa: CASSYYLAGVGQETQYF
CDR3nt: TGTGCCAGCAGCTATTACCTAGCGGGAGTTGGGCAAGAGACCCAGTACTTC

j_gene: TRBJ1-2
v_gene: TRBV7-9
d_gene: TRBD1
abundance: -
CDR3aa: CASSAQGQRNYGYTF
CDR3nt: TGTGCCAGCAGTGCCCAGGGACAGAGAAACTATGGCTACACCTTC

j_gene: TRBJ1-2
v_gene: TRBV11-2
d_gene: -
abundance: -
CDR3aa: CASSLARQALGGYTF
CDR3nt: TGTGCCAGCAGCTTAGCCCGACAGGCGCTTGGGGGCTACACCTTC

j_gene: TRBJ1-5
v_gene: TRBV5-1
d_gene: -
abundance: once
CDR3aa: CASSTEGGNQPQHF
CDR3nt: TGCGCCAGCAGCACCGAAGGGGGCAATCAGCCCCAGCATTTT

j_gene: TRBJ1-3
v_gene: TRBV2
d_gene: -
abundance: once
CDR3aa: CASSLQGLNTIYF
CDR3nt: TGTGCCAGCAGCCTCCAGGGTCTGAACACCATATATTTT

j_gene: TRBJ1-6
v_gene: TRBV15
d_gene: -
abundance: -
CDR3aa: CATSKAGSGSPLHF
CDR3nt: TGTGCCACCAGCAAAGCAGGGTCGGGTTCACCCCTCCACTTT

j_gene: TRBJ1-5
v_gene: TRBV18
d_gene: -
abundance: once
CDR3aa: CASSPFFQDINSNQPQHF
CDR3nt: TGTGCCAGCTCACCATTTTTTCAAGACATTAATAGCAATCAGCCCCAGCATTTT

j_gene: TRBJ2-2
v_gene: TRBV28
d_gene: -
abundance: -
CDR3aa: CAVGQTTLNTGELFF
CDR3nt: TGTGCCGTCGGACAGACTACCCTAAACACCGGGGAGCTGTTTTTT

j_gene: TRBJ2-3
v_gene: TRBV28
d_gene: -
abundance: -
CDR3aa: CASSFRGSTDTQYF
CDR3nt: TGTGCCAGCAGTTTCCGGGGGAGCACAGATACGCAGTATTTT

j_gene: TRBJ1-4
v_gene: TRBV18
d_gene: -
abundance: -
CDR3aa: CASSPRLLGAPSATNEKLFF
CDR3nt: TGTGCCAGCTCACCACGCCTTCTTGGTGCCCCCTCGGCAACTAATGAAAAACTGTTTTTT

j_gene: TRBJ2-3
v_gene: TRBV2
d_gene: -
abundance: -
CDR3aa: CASNRHSQGTDTQYF
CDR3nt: TGTGCCAGCAATCGTCACAGTCAGGGCACAGATACGCAGTATTTT

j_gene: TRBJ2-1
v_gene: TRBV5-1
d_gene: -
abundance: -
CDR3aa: CASSFGTPYNEQFF
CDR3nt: TGCGCCAGCAGCTTCGGGACACCATACAATGAGCAGTTCTTC

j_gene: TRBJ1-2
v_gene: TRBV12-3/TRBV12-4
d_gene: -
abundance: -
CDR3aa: CASSFSAGNGYTF
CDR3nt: TGTGCCAGCAGTTTCTCGGCGGGAAATGGCTACACCTTC

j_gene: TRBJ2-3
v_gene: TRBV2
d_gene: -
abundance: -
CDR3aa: CASRLEARTSTDTQYF
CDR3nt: TGTGCCAGCAGGTTGGAGGCCCGTACTAGCACAGATACGCAGTATTTT

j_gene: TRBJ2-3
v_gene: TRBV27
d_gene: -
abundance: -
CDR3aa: CASREWKGPTDTQYF
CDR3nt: TGTGCCAGCAGGGAGTGGAAGGGGCCCACAGATACGCAGTATTTT